This entry features one TCR beta chain sequence. There is no known antigen for this receptor. No base quality values were provided; no much bigger clone lies one nucleotide off. The donors were included in the validation cohort of over a hundred subjects, a group kept apart from the roughly 670-subject first cohort. Counted from cysteine to phenylalanine, this CDR3 has 15 amino acids. The sequence is cut down to CDR3 DNA, 45 bases in frame from base 1. Trimming takes 1 base off V and 1 base off J; junction bases not matched to a gene: 3. Sequences SQVTM (CDR1) and ANQGSEA (CDR2) are obtained from the germline V gene. These data are taken from a study of cytomegalovirus exposure and HLA in healthy donors (dated by TCRdb to the late 2010s). In the study overall: According to a later analysis, one platform produced both the roughly 130 validation repertoires and the 666 repertoires of the first cohort. The aim of the study was to test whether cataloging public T cell receptors could identify signatures of past pathogen exposure. In addition to the first cohort of 666 subjects, a separate validation cohort of approximately 130 different subjects was used. To predict cytomegalovirus infection status, the study brought together high-throughput TCR immunosequencing, statistical association of individual TCRs with disease status, and machine learning.

Libraries were built with the immunoSEQ multiplex PCR assay. The original pipeline was this. A statistical classification framework was built for diagnosing cytomegalovirus status from the catalog of TCR beta chain sequences. TCRdb took over this immuneACCESS table, retaining in-frame rearrangements with V and J assigned. Such tables are incomplete; in checked studies, under half of the missing clones stem from an unresolved V gene, and the remainder is unexplained. Clonal size and the V and J genes are those of that table, whereas D and trimming came from the DNA. For this sample there are under 200,000 clones; about nine tenths appear just once. The ten largest account for 10% of the sample. Study-wide conclusions, independent of this receptor: It was suggested by the authors that the approach could potentially be generalized to other disease states and immunological phenotypes. Most TCR sequences were observed very rarely across donors, whereas some public TCRs were present in many individuals. The study listed 164 TCR beta chains as associated with cytomegalovirus. Of the cluster scores, around 95% were above 0 in a later analysis, which found that TCRs clustered in the first cohort also tended to co-occur in the 130 or so validation repertoires. The classifier was reported to diagnose cytomegalovirus status with high specificity and sensitivity in both the original cohort and the validation cohort. A later analysis had no HLA typing for the validation cohort, so co-occurrence there was scored across all 130 or so repertoires. In vitro tests confirmed that three of the cytomegalovirus-associated TCR beta chains recognize cytomegalovirus antigens.

The sample taken for sequencing was PBMCs. The receptor chain draws on TRBV29-1 and TRBJ2-2; 7 nucleotides in the junction match TRBD2. The receptor's source is a woman aged 18-29 years in good health and CMV-seropositive. The CDR3 protein is CSVEAAGKNTGELFF. The nucleotide sequence reads TGCAGCGTTGAAGCAGCGGGAAAGAACACCGGGGAGCTGTTTTTT.